The 4 T cell receptor beta chains below all came from one sample that was sequenced in a study of CD8+CD57+ T cells in acquired aplastic anemia. CDR3 and TCR beta VDJ profiling relied on a genomic DNA template. TCRdb reanalysed the reads using MiXCR and keeps one entry per CDR3 protein. The sample yields about 130,000 distinct CDR3 sequences, around two fifths seen once. Sequencing was carried out using sorted CD4+, CD8+, or CD8+CD57+ T cells (not recorded which) from PBMCs. The receptors derive from a human donor in good health, serving as a control.

This clonotype was recorded many times. The chain is built from TRBV5-5 and TRBJ2-1; D is unresolved. This CDR3 has 15 residues. The V gene's germline CDR1 is SGHKS and CDR2 YYEKEE (reference sequence). Trimming took off 2 bases at V and 8 bases at J, with 17 bases between the two ends. The CDR3 sequence: CASSFRTALRDEQFF. The CDR3 bases are TGTGCCAGCAGCTTCAGGACGGCGCTGAGAGATGAGCAGTTCTTC.

This clonotype was seen many times. This chain joins TRBV15 and TRBJ1-1; no clear D. This CDR3 comprises 17 residues. CDR1 LNHNV and CDR2 YYDKDF come from the germline V gene (reference sequence). Between the trimmed V and J ends, which lost 0 bases and 1 base, there was a span of 15 bases. CDR3 protein: CATSRDLSGNQNTEAFF. CDR3 DNA: TGTGCCACCAGCAGAGATTTGTCCGGCAATCAGAACACTGAAGCTTTCTTT.

This clonotype occurred a few times. The rearrangement joins TRBV5-6 to TRBJ2-2; a weak D match, TRBD1 (5 bases). Germline V gene lookup returns CDR1 SGHDT and CDR2 YYEEEE. Trimming left V 2 bases short and J 6 bases short, with 14 bases between. This CDR3 is 15 amino acids long. The CDR3 sequence is CASSFFTSTAGELFF. DNA of the CDR3: TGTGCCAGCAGCTTTTTCACCTCGACAGCCGGGGAGCTGTTTTTT. Filled out from reference TRBV5-6 and TRBJ2-2, the complete variable domain reads DAGVTQSPTHLIKTRGQQVTLRCSPKSGHDTVSWYQQALGQGPQFIFQYYEEEERQRGNFPDRFSGHQFPNYSSELNVNALLLGDSALYLCASSFFTSTAGELFFGEGSRLTVL.

This clonotype was seen a few times. The conserved final phenylalanine or tryptophan is absent from the CDR3, which likely points to a read error. This chain's CDR3 is CSASHGHATDTQYL. The DNA for the CDR3 is TGCAGTGCTAGCCACGGACACGCGACAGACACGCAGTATCTT. The rearrangement joins TRBV20-1 to TRBJ2-3; D might be TRBD1 (5 bases). The CDR3 totals 14 residues. Germline V gene data show CDR1 as DFQATT and CDR2 as SNEGSKA (reference sequence).